This T cell receptor (beta chain) was identified in a study of shared clonotypes between healthy human individuals. The method was immunoSEQ multiplex PCR; TCRdb's version includes in-frame clones alone and lacks a portion of them. The repertoire consists of about 2 million clones, with 85% to 95% occurring once and the leading ten covering 0.1% to 0.15%. The CDR3 covers 19 residues. The J segment lost 8 bases and the V segment lost 5 bases, leaving 23 bases of the junction unmatched. CDR1 is SEHNR, CDR2 FQNEAQ, per germline (reference sequence). General study results and limits: Sampling was confined to blood; repertoires within tissues likely differ.

In the case of this clone: Its antigen is currently unknown.

Source material: naive CD4+ T cells sorted from blood. Subset in this sample: CD45RA+ positively selected. The V and J genes are TRBV7-9 and TRBJ2-1; 8 bases agree with TRBD2. This sequence was found in a man younger than 30 in good health. The CDR3 is CASSLRRLAGLVRSDEQFF. CDR3 DNA sequence: TGTGCCAGCAGCCTCAGGAGGCTAGCGGGCCTAGTAAGGAGCGATGAGCAGTTCTTC.